This TCR beta chain was identified during a study of T cells after yellow fever vaccination. Overall study findings and caveats: Boosting was followed by the reappearance of most primary-vaccination clones (less than 98% CD4, 85% to 90% CD8). Although the secondary response was weaker, it peaked faster, at day 5 versus 15. Clonotypes appearing in both CD4 and CD8 compartments existed, and their share was small.

The germline V and J ends were trimmed by 6 bases and 4 bases, with 6 bases remaining between them. The CDR3 runs 10 residues. CDR1 is DFQATT, CDR2 SNEGSKA, per germline (reference sequence). Details on this clonotype: The antigen remains unidentified. With a much larger clone just one base away, this may be a read error.

Template switching by 5'RACE produced TCR cDNA, adding a universal primer site and UMIs. TCRdb analysed the 5' RACE reads with MiXCR anew, one entry per CDR3 protein. The table has more than 90,000 distinct CDR3 sequences, 6.5% to 9% seen once. The chain uses TRBV20-1 and TRBJ2-5; D gene uncertain. The sequenced sample was CD8+ T cells sorted from PBMCs, obtained 45 days after the yellow fever booster vaccination. The TCR originated in a man aged 25-40 years who received the YFV17D yellow fever vaccine. The CDR3: CSAPSETQYF. For the CDR3, the DNA is TGCAGTGCACCGTCAGAGACCCAGTACTTC.